This passage covers 17 T cell receptor beta chains from one sample sequenced in a study of T cell responses to AZD1222 COVID-19 vaccine. Some clones are missing from TCRdb's copy, which holds only in-frame ones; the method was immunoSEQ multiplex PCR. The table shows some 120,000 clones, with just over 85% occurring only once. Source: peripheral blood, taken on day 0 of AZD1222 vaccination. The source of these receptors is an adult in good health.

V is TRBV9 and J is TRBJ2-1; D is perhaps TRBD2 (5 bases). The CDR3 consists of 15 residues. Germline assignment: CDR1 SGDLS and CDR2 YYNGEE. Deletions cut 0 bases from V and 5 bases from J, with 12 bases between. This CDR3 reads CASSVATGIHNEQFF. CDR3 sequence (DNA): TGTGCCAGCAGCGTAGCCACCGGGATACACAATGAGCAGTTCTTC. The full variable domain, with the rest looked up from reference TRBV9 and TRBJ2-1, is DSGVTQTPKHLITATGQRVTLRCSPRSGDLSVYWYQQSLDQGLQFLIQYYNGEERAKGNILERFSAQQFPDLHSELNLSSLELGDSALYFCASSVATGIHNEQFFGPGTRLTVL.

This rearrangement joins TRBV7-6 to TRBJ1-4; 8 bases align to TRBD1. The CDR3 totals 15 residues. The germline gives CDR1 SGHVS, CDR2 FNYEAQ. The V and J ends lost 6 bases and 4 bases, in that order; junction bases with no gene match: 7. The CDR3 bases are TGTGCCAGCAGGGCGGTGGACAGGGTTAATGAAAAACTGTTTTTT. Protein: CASRAVDRVNEKLFF.

This chain uses TRBV7-3 with TRBJ2-3, with TRBD2 matching 12 bases. With V trimmed by 5 bases and J by 3 bases, 3 bases remained unmatched. This CDR3 contains 15 residues. Germline V CDR1 and CDR2: SGHTA, FQGTGA. The CDR3: CASSPTSGRTDTQYF. The CDR3 DNA follows: TGTGCCAGCAGCCCCACTAGCGGGAGGACAGATACGCAGTATTTT.

This clone appeared a few times. J is TRBJ1-2 and V is TRBV5-4; 7 bases match TRBD1. V shed 5 bases and J 4 bases; nucleotides not matched to a gene: 5. The CDR3 runs 13 residues. Germline V gene lookup returns CDR1 SGHNT and CDR2 YYREEE (reference sequence). In DNA form, the CDR3 reads TGTGCCAGCAGTCCGACAGGGCTCTATGGCTACACCTTC. Residues: CASSPTGLYGYTF.

The genes are TRBV20-1 and TRBJ1-2; D is unresolved. Germline lookup yields CDR1 DFQATT and CDR2 SNEGSKA (reference sequence). The CDR3 covers 11 residues. CDR3 sequence reads: CSAEQNYGYTF. CDR3 bases: TGCAGCGCCGAACAGAACTATGGCTACACCTTC.

As concerns this clone: The junction does not match germline at one end; this may be a read error. The CDR3 loop is CAISEGEGSPSFAF. The CDR3 nucleotides are TGTGCCATCAGTGAGGGTGAGGGTTCTCCCAGTTTCGCCTTC. The V and J genes are TRBV10-3 and TRBJ1-2, with D hard to call. The length of the CDR3 is 14 residues. Germline V CDR1 and CDR2: ENHRY, SYGVKD.

The CDR3 region is CASSSGNTGFGQPQHF. DNA for the CDR3: TGTGCCAGCAGCTCAGGGAATACAGGGTTCGGCCAGCCCCAGCATTTT. V usage is TRBV7-8 and J usage is TRBJ1-5, with D perhaps TRBD1 (6 bases). Germline lookup yields CDR1 SGHVS and CDR2 FQNEAQ. This CDR3 is 16 amino acids long. V lost 4 bases and J 7 bases, leaving 20 bases between the germline ends.

This sequence joins TRBV7-2 and TRBJ2-3, with 13 bases fitting TRBD2. The V segment lost 4 bases and the J segment 0 bases; nucleotides outside the gene matches: 1. The germline CDR1 and CDR2 sequences are SGHTA and FQGNSA. The CDR3 is 16 residues long. CDR3 sequence reads: CASSWTSGGSTDTQYF. The CDR3 DNA follows: TGTGCCAGCAGCTGGACTAGCGGGGGTAGCACAGATACGCAGTATTTT.

The V and J genes are TRBV5-1 and TRBJ2-5, with TRBD1 as a possible D gene (6 bases). V lost 2 bases, J lost 5 bases, and 10 bases lay in between. The CDR3 consists of 13 residues. Germline V lookup: CDR1 SGHRS, CDR2 YFSETQ. CDR3 in amino acids: CASSFGRGETQYF. CDR3 coding DNA: TGCGCCAGCAGCTTTGGCAGGGGTGAGACCCAGTACTTC.

This chain links TRBV19 with TRBJ1-1; 12 bases are a match to TRBD1. The CDR3 has 16 amino acids. V was pared by 5 bases and J by 3 bases, with 7 bases of the junction left unmatched. CDR1 is LNHDA, CDR2 SQIVND, per germline (reference sequence). The CDR3 sequence: CASSPGTGGVDTEAFF. The DNA for the CDR3 is TGTGCCAGTAGTCCCGGGACAGGGGGCGTAGACACTGAAGCTTTCTTT.

The chain links TRBV5-4 to TRBJ2-7; possible D gene TRBD1, 6 bases. Germline CDR1 is SGHNT and CDR2 is YYREEE (reference sequence). With 4 bases removed from V and 2 bases from J, the gap between germline ends came to 19 bases. This CDR3 spans 16 amino acids. The CDR3 DNA follows: TGTGCCAGCAGCCCCGGCCCCCGGGACACCCCCTACGAGCAGTACTTC. This sequence encodes CASSPGPRDTPYEQYF.

The genes are TRBV27 and TRBJ1-2; 7 bases fit TRBD1. The CDR3 is 16 residues long. Germline V gene sequence: CDR1 MNHEY, CDR2 SMNVEV (reference sequence). Germline trimming cut 5 bases from V and 5 bases from J; bases unmatched to any gene: 14. CDR3 region: CASSPRRGSTLYGYTF. The CDR3 region has the DNA TGTGCCAGCAGTCCCCGCAGGGGGTCGACCCTATATGGCTACACCTTC.

The count of this clone is one. The V gene is TRBV3-1 (or the pseudogene TRBV3-2), the J gene TRBJ2-2; 9 bases fit TRBD1. J gave up 7 bases and V 5 bases, and 8 bases lay outside the gene matches. Germline CDR1 and CDR2: LGHDT and YNNKEL (reference sequence). There are 15 residues in the CDR3. In DNA, the CDR3 is TGTGCCAGCAGCTCCGGGACAGGGCTCCTCGGGGAGCTGTTTTTT. This encodes CASSSGTGLLGELFF.

The chain carries TRBV19 and TRBJ2-3; either TRBD1 or TRBD2 may supply D (5 bases each). The V gene lost 0 bases and the J gene lost 5 bases, with 15 bases spanning the gap. This CDR3 has 16 residues. Germline CDR1 is LNHDA and CDR2 is SQIVND (reference sequence). The CDR3 coding sequence is TGTGCCAGTAGTATAGATCTCCCAGGGAGAGGAGATACGCAGTATTTT. As protein: CASSIDLPGRGDTQYF.

This clone was detected once. V and J are TRBV5-5 and TRBJ2-7; 14 positions agree with TRBD2. The CDR3 is 16 amino acids. The J segment lost 5 bases and the V segment lost 5 bases, leaving 9 bases of the junction unmatched. Germline lookup yields CDR1 SGHKS and CDR2 YYEKEE (reference sequence). The CDR3 is CASRPPGLAGANEQYF. CDR3 in DNA: TGTGCCAGCAGACCTCCGGGACTAGCGGGAGCTAACGAGCAGTACTTC. The whole variable domain, filled in from reference TRBV5-5 and TRBJ2-7, reads DAGVTQSPTHLIKTRGQQVTLRCSPISGHKSVSWYQQVLGQGPQFIFQYYEKEERGRGNFPDRFSARQFPNYSSELNVNALLLGDSALYLCASRPPGLAGANEQYFGPGTRLTVT.

The gene calls are TRBV3-1 (or the pseudogene TRBV3-2) and TRBJ1-1; D is possibly TRBD1 (6 bases). There are 16 residues in the CDR3. Trimming left V 0 bases short and J 1 base short, with 12 bases between. Germline CDR1 is LGHDT and CDR2 is YNNKEL (reference sequence). The DNA of the CDR3 is TGTGCCAGCAGCCAAGATGGAATAGGGGGGAACACTGAAGCTTTCTTT. Translation: CASSQDGIGGNTEAFF.

The chain carries TRBV7-2 and TRBJ2-2; 8 positions agree with TRBD2. The CDR3 loop spans 19 amino acids. Germline-derived CDR1 and CDR2 are SGHTA and FQGNSA. V lost 1 base, J lost 4 bases, and 14 bases stayed unmatched. Written as DNA, the CDR3 is TGTGCCAGCAGCTTAGTTACGGGAGGGTTCACGTCTGGCACCGGGGAGCTGTTTTTT. This sequence encodes CASSLVTGGFTSGTGELFF.